The 31 T cell receptor beta chains below all came from one sample that was sequenced in a study of cytomegalovirus exposure and HLA in healthy donors. Vbeta (60) and Jbeta (13) primers were used in the PCR. Assay used: immunoSEQ multiplex PCR; TCRdb lists only in-frame clones, some missing. The data hold 150,000 to 200,000 clones, with around four fifths observed a single time. Sequencing used PBMCs. The receptors were gathered from a woman younger than 35 in good health and CMV-seronegative.

This chain uses TRBV30 with TRBJ2-2, with TRBD1 as a possible D gene (6 bases). CDR1 GTSNPN and CDR2 SVGIG come from the germline V gene (reference sequence). The CDR3 loop spans 15 amino acids. V gave up 3 bases and J gave up 4 bases, with 15 bases separating them. Written as DNA, the CDR3 is TGTGCCTGGAGGCGAAAGACAGGAATCACCGGGGAGCTGTTTTTT. This sequence encodes CAWRRKTGITGELFF.

The chain carries TRBV28 and TRBJ1-5; TRBD1 is a possible D gene (6 bases). This CDR3 spans 15 amino acids. Trimming cost V 8 bases and J 5 bases, with 19 bases left between them. Per the germline V gene, CDR1 is MDHEN and CDR2 is SYDVKM. The CDR3 is CASSRGGLNDQPQHF. The CDR3, as DNA: TGTGCCAGCTCTCGGGGGGGGCTCAATGATCAGCCCCAGCATTTT.

About this clone: Sequence at one end of the junction differs from germline and may be a read error. V and J are TRBV6-1 and TRBJ1-6; TRBD1 matches 10 bases. This CDR3 spans 15 amino acids. Germline V lookup: CDR1 MNHNS, CDR2 SASEGT. Written as DNA, the CDR3 is TGTGCCATCAGTGACGGACAGGGGGTAAATTCACCCCTCCACTTT. Translation: CAISDGQGVNSPLHF.

The J gene is TRBJ2-1, the V gene TRBV11-2; TRBD2 is a possible D gene (6 bases). Trimming took off 5 bases at V and 8 bases at J, with 16 bases between the two ends. Germline CDR1 reads SGHAT; CDR2 reads FQNNGV. The CDR3 contains 14 residues. The CDR3 nucleotides read TGTGCCAGCAGCGAAGCGGGTCCCAGCTATGAGCAGTTCTTC. Its translation is CASSEAGPSYEQFF.

The genes are TRBV7-2 and TRBJ2-5; D might be TRBD2 (6 bases). The germline V gene has CDR1 SGHTA and CDR2 FQGNSA. The ends were cut back, 1 base at V and 3 bases at J, with 6 bases in the middle. CDR3 length: 13 amino acids. CDR3 nucleotide sequence: TGTGCCAGCAGCTTAGGGGGGGAAGAGACCCAGTACTTC. Its translation: CASSLGGEETQYF.

The rearrangement joins TRBV5-1 to TRBJ2-7, with 9 bases identical to TRBD1. The CDR3 is made up of 16 amino acids. The V gene's germline CDR1 is SGHRS and CDR2 YFSETQ. V lost 3 bases to trimming and J lost 2 bases; unmatched junction nucleotides: 9. The CDR3 loop reads CASSSSRDRATYEQYF. The CDR3 DNA reads TGCGCCAGCAGCTCCAGCCGGGACAGGGCAACCTACGAGCAGTACTTC.

The chain employs TRBV6-5 and TRBJ1-5; tentative D call: TRBD1 (5 bases). CDR1 and CDR2 from the germline V gene are MNHEY and SVGAGI. The CDR3 runs to 14 residues. Trimming took off 7 bases at V and 4 bases at J, with 14 bases between the two ends. CDR3 sequence reads: CASTPTVYNQPQHF. The CDR3 nucleotides read TGTGCCAGCACTCCGACAGTTTATAATCAGCCCCAGCATTTT.

The rearrangement links TRBV5-1 to TRBJ1-5; 7 bases line up with TRBD1. Germline V gene lookup returns CDR1 SGHRS and CDR2 YFSETQ. V was clipped by 0 bases and J by 6 bases; unmatched bases: 9. The CDR3 runs 16 residues. CDR3 region: CASSLGAGGLGQPQHF. In DNA, the CDR3 is TGCGCCAGCAGCTTGGGTGCAGGGGGGCTTGGTCAGCCCCAGCATTTT.

Details on this clone: The junction differs from germline at one of its ends, possibly a read error. V usage is TRBV5-1 and J usage is TRBJ1-2; D is possibly TRBD1 (6 bases). The germline gives CDR1 SGHRS, CDR2 YFSETQ. The CDR3 loop spans 15 amino acids. CDR3 amino acids: CASSPHPGEGNGHTF. CDR3 sequence (DNA): TGCGCCAGCAGCCCCCATCCAGGGGAGGGAAATGGCCACACCTTC.

The chain combines TRBV6-8 with TRBJ2-3; D not resolved. CDR3 length: 17 amino acids. Trimming left V 0 bases short and J 3 bases short, with 16 bases between. Germline loops: CDR1 MNHGY, CDR2 SAAAGT. The CDR3 is CASSYSMYCYPTDTQYF. CDR3 coding DNA: TGTGCCAGCAGTTACTCGATGTATTGCTACCCAACAGATACGCAGTATTTT.

The chain combines TRBV19 with TRBJ2-2; D gene ambiguous. Looked up from germline, CDR1 is LNHDA and CDR2 is SQIVND (reference sequence). Trimming stripped 3 bases from V and 5 bases from J, with 7 bases between. The CDR3 runs 13 residues. This CDR3 reads CASSMTTTGELFF. CDR3 nucleotide sequence: TGTGCCAGTAGTATGACAACGACCGGGGAGCTGTTTTTT.

V gene TRBV5-6 combines with J gene TRBJ2-5; TRBD1 might be the D (5 bases). Trimming pared 3 bases from V and 5 bases from J, leaving 14 bases between. CDR3 size: 14 residues. Germline V gene lookup returns CDR1 SGHDT and CDR2 YYEEEE. This CDR3 reads CASSSPRDVETQYF. DNA of the CDR3: TGTGCCAGCAGCTCGCCCAGGGATGTGGAGACCCAGTACTTC.

This chain uses TRBV6-1 with TRBJ2-5, with D hard to call. This CDR3 is 12 amino acids long. The V end was cut by 0 bases, the J end by 5 bases, with 4 bases between. The germline CDR1 and CDR2 sequences are MNHNS and SASEGT. The CDR3 spells CASSEASETQYF. The CDR3 nucleotides are TGTGCCAGCAGTGAAGCAAGCGAGACCCAGTACTTC.

CDR3 DNA: TGTGCCAGCAGTGAAGCGGGGGGCAGGGGGGTCACCGGGGAGCTGTTTTTT. Translated: CASSEAGGRGVTGELFF. The chain is built from TRBV6-1 and TRBJ2-2; weak D call: TRBD1 (7 bases). This CDR3 comprises 17 residues. With 0 bases removed from V and 4 bases from J, the gap between germline ends came to 15 bases. The germline gives CDR1 MNHNS, CDR2 SASEGT.

The chain employs TRBV28 and TRBJ2-5; 7 bases match TRBD1. The closer fit of TRBJ2-7 to the DNA end suggests the J call may be wrong. The length of the CDR3 is 13 residues. Germline lookup yields CDR1 MDHEN and CDR2 SYDVKM. CDR3 region: CASSPRQGPEQYF. DNA for the CDR3: TGTGCCAGCAGTCCCCGACAGGGCCCCGAGCAGTACTTC.

The chain has TRBV2 and TRBJ2-3; maybe TRBD2 (6 bases). CDR3 size: 14 residues. Looked up from germline, CDR1 is SNHLY and CDR2 is FYNNEI. V lost 6 bases to trimming and J lost 9 bases, with 19 bases between them. CDR3 sequence reads: CASRDPGDRGTQYF. CDR3 nucleotides: TGTGCCAGCAGGGACCCGGGGGACCGGGGAACGCAGTATTTT.

The chain links TRBV5-4 to TRBJ1-1, with unresolved D. Trimming cost V 2 bases and J 5 bases, with 7 bases left between them. This CDR3 is 12 amino acids long. Germline CDR1 SGHNT, CDR2 YYREEE (reference sequence). CDR3 sequence: CASSFKETEAFF. CDR3 DNA sequence: TGTGCCAGCAGCTTTAAGGAGACTGAAGCTTTCTTT.

The chain employs TRBV7-8 and TRBJ2-5, with a possible D match to TRBD2 (5 bases). Germline lookup yields CDR1 SGHVS and CDR2 FQNEAQ. V was shortened by 3 bases and J by 5 bases, with 10 bases between the two germline ends. CDR3 length equals 13 residues. CDR3 amino acids: CASSFLATETQYF. The CDR3 DNA reads TGTGCCAGCAGCTTCCTAGCCACCGAGACCCAGTACTTC.

Written as DNA, the CDR3 is TGTGCCAGCAGTACCGAGAGGACAGGAACGACCTACAATGAGCAGTTCTTC. It translates to CASSTERTGTTYNEQFF. The rearrangement links TRBV28 to TRBJ2-1, with 7 bases lining up with TRBD1. The length of the CDR3 is 17 residues. Germline trimming cut 5 bases from V and 2 bases from J; bases unmatched to any gene: 12. Germline values: CDR1 MDHEN, CDR2 SYDVKM. The complete variable domain, with remaining parts taken from reference TRBV28 and TRBJ2-1, reads DVKVTQSSRYLVKRTGEKVFLECVQDMDHENMFWYRQDPGLGLRLIYFSYDVKMKEKGDIPEGYSVSREKKERFSLILESASTNQTSMYLCASSTERTGTTYNEQFFGPGTRLTVL.

The V call is TRBV27, the J call TRBJ2-7; tentative D call: TRBD2 (5 bases). CDR3 length: 13 residues. Per germline, CDR1 MNHEY and CDR2 SMNVEV (reference sequence). The ends were cut back, 5 bases at V and 7 bases at J, with 15 bases in the middle. CDR3 residues: CASSPTLTNEQYF. The CDR3, as DNA: TGTGCCAGCAGTCCAACCCTGACTAATGAGCAGTACTTC.

V gene TRBV27 combines with J gene TRBJ2-3, with D perhaps matching TRBD1 (5 bases). The V gene's germline CDR1 is MNHEY and CDR2 SMNVEV (reference sequence). The CDR3 is 14 residues long. Trimming shortened V by 0 bases and J by 6 bases, and 10 bases separated the two germline ends. The DNA for the CDR3 is TGTGCCAGCAGTTTATCCCCAGGGATTGATACGCAGTATTTT. Protein product: CASSLSPGIDTQYF.

The V gene is TRBV11-2, the J gene TRBJ1-5; D might be TRBD1 (6 bases). CDR1 and CDR2 from the germline V gene are SGHAT and FQNNGV. Trimming stripped 5 bases from V and 4 bases from J, with 15 bases between. This CDR3 comprises 15 residues. In DNA, the CDR3 is TGTGCCAGCAGCGTCGGGACAAGGGTGAATCAGCCCCAGCATTTT. Translation gives CASSVGTRVNQPQHF.

J is TRBJ2-7 and V is TRBV7-2; D uncertain. Germline loops: CDR1 SGHTA, CDR2 FQGNSA. The V end was cut by 3 bases, the J end by 2 bases, with 11 bases between. The length of the CDR3 is 14 residues. The CDR3 sequence: CASSFPHRAYEQYF. The CDR3 region has the DNA TGTGCCAGCAGCTTTCCGCACAGAGCCTACGAGCAGTACTTC.

This chain joins TRBV28 and TRBJ2-5; 8 nucleotides agree with TRBD2. Germline values: CDR1 MDHEN, CDR2 SYDVKM. The CDR3 is 16 residues long. J was trimmed by 4 bases and V by 3 bases; bases with no gene match: 10. In DNA form, the CDR3 reads TGTGCCAGCAGTTTTCCCGGGACTAGGGGGGGAGAGACCCAGTACTTC. As protein: CASSFPGTRGGETQYF.

V gene TRBV6-1 combines with J gene TRBJ2-4; the D gene is possibly TRBD2 (6 bases). Trimming removed 7 bases at V and 0 bases at J, with 13 bases between. In germline, CDR1 is MNHNS, CDR2 SASEGT. The CDR3 runs 15 residues. CDR3 sequence reads: CASTNLGGAKNIQYF. The CDR3 DNA reads TGTGCCAGCACCAATCTCGGGGGAGCCAAAAACATTCAGTACTTC.

This clone was observed a few times. The identical CDR3 is also encoded by other nucleotide sequences in the sample. The gene calls are TRBV18 and TRBJ1-2; maybe TRBD1 (5 bases). The germline V gene encodes CDR1 KGHSH and CDR2 LQKENI. V was pared by 1 base and J by 3 bases, with 12 bases between. The CDR3 consists of 15 residues. The DNA of the CDR3 is TGTGCCAGCTCACCACGGGGCAGGGTGGACTATGGCTACACCTTC. Translating gives CASSPRGRVDYGYTF.

The chain uses TRBV5-1 and TRBJ2-5; D is ambiguous. Trimming cost V 4 bases and J 2 bases, with 12 bases left between them. Germline CDR1 SGHRS, CDR2 YFSETQ. The CDR3 loop spans 14 amino acids. CDR3 in amino acids: CASSPGPSQETQYF. CDR3 nucleotides: TGCGCCAGCAGCCCGGGTCCTAGTCAAGAGACCCAGTACTTC.

This chain uses TRBV5-1 with TRBJ1-1; D remains unclear. Germline V gene sequence: CDR1 SGHRS, CDR2 YFSETQ. The germline V and J ends were trimmed by 4 bases and 0 bases, with 16 bases remaining between them. This CDR3 is 16 amino acids long. This CDR3 is CASSPGNRGMNTEAFF. CDR3 DNA sequence: TGCGCCAGCAGCCCCGGAAATCGCGGCATGAACACTGAAGCTTTCTTT.

The chain couples TRBV6-1 to TRBJ1-1; D ambiguous. This CDR3 region has 14 residues. Per germline, CDR1 MNHNS and CDR2 SASEGT. Between the trimmed V and J ends, which lost 6 bases and 1 base, there was a span of 12 bases. The CDR3 protein is CASSAIRGNTEAFF. The CDR3 bases are TGTGCCAGCAGCGCTATCCGGGGGAACACTGAAGCTTTCTTT.

This chain joins TRBV6-1 and TRBJ1-4; 8 nucleotides agree with TRBD1. V trimming: 1 base; J trimming: 4 bases; junction bases outside the gene matches: 8. The CDR3 contains 17 residues. Germline values: CDR1 MNHNS, CDR2 SASEGT. In nucleotides, the CDR3 is TGTGCCAGCAGTGAAGGAAAATCGGACAGGGATAATGAAAAACTGTTTTTT. This codes for CASSEGKSDRDNEKLFF.

The chain joins TRBV6-5 to TRBJ2-2; 12 positions match TRBD2. The CDR3 runs 14 residues. Germline V CDR1 and CDR2: MNHEY, SVGAGI. V was pared by 5 bases and J by 8 bases, with 3 bases of the junction left unmatched. This CDR3 reads CASSTSGGIGELFF. In DNA form, the CDR3 reads TGTGCCAGCAGTACTAGCGGGGGGATAGGGGAGCTGTTTTTT.